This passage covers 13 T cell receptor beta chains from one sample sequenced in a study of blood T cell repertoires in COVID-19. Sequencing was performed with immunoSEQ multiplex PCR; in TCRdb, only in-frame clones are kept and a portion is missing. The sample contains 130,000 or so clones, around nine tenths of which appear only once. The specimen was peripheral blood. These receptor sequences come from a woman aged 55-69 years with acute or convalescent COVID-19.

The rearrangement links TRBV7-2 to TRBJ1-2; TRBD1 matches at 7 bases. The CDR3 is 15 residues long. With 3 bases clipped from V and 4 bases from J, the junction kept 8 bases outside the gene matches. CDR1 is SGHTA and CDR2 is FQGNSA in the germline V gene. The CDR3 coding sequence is TGTGCCAGCAGCTTCGGGACAGTTGGTATCTATGGCTACACCTTC. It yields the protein CASSFGTVGIYGYTF.

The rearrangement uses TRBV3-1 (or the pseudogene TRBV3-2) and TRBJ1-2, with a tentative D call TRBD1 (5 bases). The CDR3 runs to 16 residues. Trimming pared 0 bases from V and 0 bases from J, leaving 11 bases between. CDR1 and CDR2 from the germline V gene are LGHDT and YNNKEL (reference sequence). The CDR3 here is CASSQDKDTPNYGYTF. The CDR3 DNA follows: TGTGCCAGCAGCCAAGATAAGGACACCCCTAACTATGGCTACACCTTC.

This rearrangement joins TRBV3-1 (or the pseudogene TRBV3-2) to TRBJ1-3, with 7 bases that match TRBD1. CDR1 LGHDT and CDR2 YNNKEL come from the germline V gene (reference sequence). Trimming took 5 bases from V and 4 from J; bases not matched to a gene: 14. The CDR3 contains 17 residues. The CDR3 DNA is TGTGCCAGCAGCTTCACAGGGGCTTGGCTCCGGGGAAACACCATATATTTT. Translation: CASSFTGAWLRGNTIYF.

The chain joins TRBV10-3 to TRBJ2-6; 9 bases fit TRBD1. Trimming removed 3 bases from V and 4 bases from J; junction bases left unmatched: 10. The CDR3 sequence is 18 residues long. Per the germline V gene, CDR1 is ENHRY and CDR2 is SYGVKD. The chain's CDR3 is CAISDITGGAAGANVLTF. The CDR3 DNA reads TGTGCCATCAGTGACATAACAGGGGGCGCGGCAGGGGCCAACGTCCTGACTTTC.

Here the CDR3 reads CASSPGQANSPLHF. In nucleotides, the CDR3 is TGTGCCAGCTCACCTGGGCAGGCCAATTCACCCCTCCACTTT. The J gene is TRBJ1-6, the V gene TRBV18; D not certain. Trimming stripped 3 bases from V and 7 bases from J, with 10 bases between. This CDR3 has 14 residues. The germline gives CDR1 KGHSH, CDR2 LQKENI.

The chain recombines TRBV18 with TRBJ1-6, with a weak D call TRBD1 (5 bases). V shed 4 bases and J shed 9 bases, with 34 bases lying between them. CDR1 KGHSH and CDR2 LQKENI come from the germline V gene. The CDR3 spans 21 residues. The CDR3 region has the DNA TGTGCCAGCTCACTAGGGTCCGGGACTCTATCATCGTTAGGGGTTATTTCACCCCTCCACTTT. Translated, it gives CASSLGSGTLSSLGVISPLHF. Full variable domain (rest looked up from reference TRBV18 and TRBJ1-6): NAGVMQNPRHLVRRRGQEARLRCSPMKGHSHVYWYRQLPEEGLKFMVYLQKENIIDESGMPKERFSAEFPKEGPSILRIQQVVRGDSAAYFCASSLGSGTLSSLGVISPLHFGNGTRLTVT.

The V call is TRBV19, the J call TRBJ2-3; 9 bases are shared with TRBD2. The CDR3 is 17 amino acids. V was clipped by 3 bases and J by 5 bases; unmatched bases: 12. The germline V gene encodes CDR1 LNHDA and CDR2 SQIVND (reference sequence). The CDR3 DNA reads TGTGCCAGTAGTATTAGGACAGCGGGGGGCGTGGGAGATACGCAGTATTTT. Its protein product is CASSIRTAGGVGDTQYF.

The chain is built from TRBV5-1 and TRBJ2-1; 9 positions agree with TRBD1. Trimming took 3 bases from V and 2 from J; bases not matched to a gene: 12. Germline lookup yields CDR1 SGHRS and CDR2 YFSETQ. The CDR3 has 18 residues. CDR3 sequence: CASSSEPSGTGTYNEQFF. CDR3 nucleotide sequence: TGCGCCAGCAGCTCGGAACCTTCCGGGACAGGGACCTACAATGAGCAGTTCTTC.

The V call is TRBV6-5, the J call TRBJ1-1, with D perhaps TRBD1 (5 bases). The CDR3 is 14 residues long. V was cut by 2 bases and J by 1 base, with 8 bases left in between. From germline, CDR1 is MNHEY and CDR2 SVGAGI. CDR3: CASSYDRSNTEAFF. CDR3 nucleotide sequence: TGTGCCAGCAGTTACGACAGATCGAACACTGAAGCTTTCTTT.

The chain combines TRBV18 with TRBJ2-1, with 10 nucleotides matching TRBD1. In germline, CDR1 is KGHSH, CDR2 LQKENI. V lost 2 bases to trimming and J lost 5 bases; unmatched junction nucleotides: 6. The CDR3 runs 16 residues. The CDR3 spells CASSPSGQGIDNEQFF. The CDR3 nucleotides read TGTGCCAGCTCACCATCGGGACAGGGGATAGACAATGAGCAGTTCTTC.

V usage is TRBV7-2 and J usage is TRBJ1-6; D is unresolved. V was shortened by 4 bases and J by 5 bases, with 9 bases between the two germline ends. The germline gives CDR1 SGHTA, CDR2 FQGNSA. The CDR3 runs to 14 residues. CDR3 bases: TGTGCCAGCAGCTCAAGACGGGATAATTCACCCCTCCACTTT. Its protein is CASSSRRDNSPLHF.

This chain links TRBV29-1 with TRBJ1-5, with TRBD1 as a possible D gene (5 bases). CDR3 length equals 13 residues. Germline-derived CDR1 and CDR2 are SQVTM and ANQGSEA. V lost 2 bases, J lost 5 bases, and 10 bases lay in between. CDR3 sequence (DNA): TGCAGCGTTGAAACTCAGGGTGATCAGCCCCAGCATTTT. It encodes CSVETQGDQPQHF.

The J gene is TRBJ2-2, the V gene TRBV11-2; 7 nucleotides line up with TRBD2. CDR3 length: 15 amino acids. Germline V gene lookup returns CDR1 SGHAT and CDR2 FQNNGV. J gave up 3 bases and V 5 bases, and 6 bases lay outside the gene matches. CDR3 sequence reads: CASSASGVYTGELFF. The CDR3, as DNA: TGTGCCAGCAGCGCCAGCGGGGTGTACACCGGGGAGCTGTTTTTT.